This T cell receptor (beta chain) was identified during a study of blood T cell repertoires in COVID-19 (dated by TCRdb to the early 2020s). For the study in its entirety: Samples from collaborators originated in the United States, Italy and Spain and spanned both the acute and convalescent phases of COVID-19. The prospective study material was composed of cDNA or gDNA derived from T cells, B-cell-depleted T cells, or PBMCs. The dataset comprised deeply sampled blood TCRbeta repertoires from subjects exposed to, actively infected with, or recovered from COVID-19. The repertoires were released in a freely available public database meant as a resource for research on the immune response to SARS-CoV-2. The samples were drawn from the first 160 participants of the ongoing ImmuneRACE study and from more than 1,000 subjects provided by 6 global collaborators. The sample metadata nearly always contained a de-identified subject ID, COVID-19 status, age in years and sex. Where HLA class I and class II types were available, the types were taken from metadata supplied by the sample provider, not from assay-based typing.

The full study reports these points: The quantity of clinical and demographic metadata differed by source and by participant and was supplied without curation.

CDR1 and CDR2 are read off the germline V gene (reference sequence) as MNHEY and SMNVEV. After removal of 5 bases from V and 2 bases from J, the junction retains 9 bases not matched to a gene. The CDR3 holds 17 amino acids from the cysteine to the phenylalanine. Just the 51-base CDR3 DNA is kept, in frame starting at base 1. The immunoSEQ Assay, a bias-controlled multiplex PCR, was used to amplify TCRbeta CDR3 regions from genomic DNA. For the original study's pipeline: The number of nucleated cells in each sample was estimated from the amplification of reference gene primers within the assay. Sequence reads were collapsed and filtered to measure the absolute abundance of every unique TCRbeta CDR3 rearrangement. For each sample, productive Simpson clonality was calculated as the square root of Simpson's diversity index over productive rearrangements. Not all clones reach the TCRdb copy of this immuneACCESS table, which keeps in-frame sequences only. Checked studies attribute under half of the gap to unresolved V genes and leave the rest unexplained. V and J calls and clone size come straight from that table; D and trimming were deduced from the DNA. The sample table shows 200,000 to 300,000 clones, and around 84% are seen once. Of the sample, approximately 3.5% falls within the top ten clones.

Concerning this clone itself: Its antigen specificity is not known. One base away there is no much larger clone; base qualities are not given.

The collaborating institutions used their own protocols to collect whole blood in K2EDTA tubes. Collaborator samples were shipped for TCRbeta analysis as frozen whole blood, isolated PBMCs, or DNA extracted from either sample type. This receptor was identified in a woman between 18 and 29 years old with acute or convalescent COVID-19. What was sequenced was peripheral blood. The chain is assembled from TRBV27 and TRBJ2-6, with 7 bases in between that match TRBD2. The CDR3 is CASSPLGGEPGANVLTF. Read as DNA, the sequence is TGTGCCAGCAGTCCTCTTGGGGGGGAACCTGGGGCCAACGTCCTGACTTTC.